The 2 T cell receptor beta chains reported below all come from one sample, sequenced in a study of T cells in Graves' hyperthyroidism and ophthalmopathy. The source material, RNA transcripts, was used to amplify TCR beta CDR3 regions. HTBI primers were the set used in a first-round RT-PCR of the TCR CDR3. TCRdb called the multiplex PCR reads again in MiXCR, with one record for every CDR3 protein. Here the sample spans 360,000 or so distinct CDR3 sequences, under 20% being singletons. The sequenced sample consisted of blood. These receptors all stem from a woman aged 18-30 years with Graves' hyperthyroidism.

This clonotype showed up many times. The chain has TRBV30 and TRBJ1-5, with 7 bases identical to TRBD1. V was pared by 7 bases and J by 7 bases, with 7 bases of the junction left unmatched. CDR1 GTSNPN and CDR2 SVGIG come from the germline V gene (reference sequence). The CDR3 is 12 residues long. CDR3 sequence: CAFKGAGQPQHF. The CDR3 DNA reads TGTGCCTTCAAGGGGGCAGGACAGCCCCAGCATTTT.

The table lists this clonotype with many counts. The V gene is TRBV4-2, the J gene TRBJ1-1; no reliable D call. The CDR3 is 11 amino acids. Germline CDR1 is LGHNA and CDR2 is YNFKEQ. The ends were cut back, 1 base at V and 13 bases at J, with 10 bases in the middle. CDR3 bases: TGTGCCAGCAGCCAAGGTTGGGTCGGTTTCTTT. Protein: CASSQGWVGFF.